These 9 T cell receptor beta chains were all obtained from the same sample, sequenced in a study of post-analysis software for immune sequencing data. The study's findings and limits: Relative to controls, patients had a few TRBV segments at higher frequency, with TRBV5-6, TRBV5-1 and TRBV20-1 among these.

Included in the TCR beta cDNA libraries were unique molecular identifiers. MiXCR, run by TCRdb on the PCR reads, gives a single entry per CDR3 protein. The sample lists 800,000 to 950,000 distinct CDR3 sequences; approximately 53% were seen once. These receptors are not linked to any known antigen. The sample comprised blood. These receptor sequences come from a girl aged 5-17 years with multiple sclerosis.

V and J are TRBV18 and TRBJ2-1; D not certain. Trimming removed 4 bases at V and 2 bases at J, with 9 bases between. From germline, CDR1 is KGHSH and CDR2 LQKENI. This CDR3 has 14 amino acids. CDR3 in amino acids: CASSLSNTYNEQFF. CDR3 nucleotides: TGTGCCAGCTCACTCAGCAACACCTACAATGAGCAGTTCTTC.

The chain combines TRBV3-1 with TRBJ2-3, with D possibly TRBD2 on 7 matching bases. Trimming stripped 4 bases from V and 2 bases from J, with 22 bases between. Germline CDR1 is LGHDT and CDR2 is YNNKEL (reference sequence). This CDR3 region has 18 residues. CDR3 DNA: TGTGCCAGCAGCCCCCCTTGGGGGGGCACGAATCTCACAGATACGCAGTATTTT. Its translation is CASSPPWGGTNLTDTQYF.

The V and J genes are TRBV7-2 and TRBJ1-1; D not resolved. The CDR3 length is 14 residues. Trimming stripped 5 bases from V and 7 bases from J, with 17 bases between. Germline lookup yields CDR1 SGHTA and CDR2 FQGNSA. The CDR3 sequence: CASSEQVGGLEAFF. The CDR3 nucleotides read TGTGCCAGCAGCGAGCAGGTTGGAGGACTTGAAGCTTTCTTT.

The rearrangement uses TRBV10-3 and TRBJ2-5; 12 bases line up with TRBD2. CDR3 length: 16 residues. The ends lost 2 bases at V and 5 bases at J; junction bases unmatched: 6. Germline V gene data show CDR1 as ENHRY and CDR2 as SYGVKD. The CDR3 DNA reads TGTGCCATCAGTGAGAGACTAGCGGGGGTGGGGGAGACCCAGTACTTC. As protein: CAISERLAGVGETQYF.

V and J are TRBV20-1 and TRBJ2-2, with D possibly being TRBD1 (6 bases). V was cut by 6 bases and J by 0 bases, with 14 bases left in between. Germline V gene lookup returns CDR1 DFQATT and CDR2 SNEGSKA (reference sequence). The CDR3 totals 15 residues. CDR3 nucleotide sequence: TGCAGTGCCGTTCCAGGGGATCCGAACACCGGGGAGCTGTTTTTT. It is translated as CSAVPGDPNTGELFF.

This clonotype came up a few times. This sequence joins TRBV20-1 and TRBJ2-7; the match to TRBD1 covers 7 bases. Germline CDR1 is DFQATT and CDR2 is SNEGSKA (reference sequence). V trimming: 3 bases; J trimming: 4 bases; junction bases outside the gene matches: 21. This CDR3 region has 18 residues. CDR3 amino acids: CSASAPTGPTQLVYEQYF. The CDR3 DNA reads as TGCAGTGCTAGCGCACCGACAGGGCCCACGCAACTCGTTTACGAGCAGTACTTC.

The V call is TRBV2, the J call TRBJ2-5; D not certain. This CDR3 region has 14 residues. The germline V and J ends were trimmed by 7 bases and 2 bases, with 14 bases remaining between them. Per germline, CDR1 SNHLY and CDR2 FYNNEI. CDR3 in DNA: TGTGCCAGCACCTCCTTACAGTTACAAGAGACCCAGTACTTC. Its protein product is CASTSLQLQETQYF.

The gene calls are TRBV12-3 or TRBV12-4 and TRBJ1-2; 10 bases agree with TRBD1. J was trimmed by 2 bases and V by 3 bases; bases with no gene match: 9. The CDR3 runs 17 residues. CDR3 amino acids: CASSFSPGQGPNYGYTF. The CDR3 DNA reads as TGTGCCAGCAGTTTCTCGCCGGGACAGGGGCCCAACTATGGCTACACCTTC.

This clonotype was found a few times. The rearrangement links TRBV2 to TRBJ2-1; TRBD1 agrees at 11 bases. This CDR3 is built from 17 residues. With V trimmed by 7 bases and J by 3 bases, 11 bases remained unmatched. Germline CDR1 is SNHLY and CDR2 is FYNNEI. The CDR3 DNA sequence: TGTGCCAGCACCTCCGGACAGGGGGCCCTCCTCTACAATGAGCAGTTCTTC. Translating it yields CASTSGQGALLYNEQFF.